Listed here are 23 T cell receptor beta chains from one sample, sequenced in a study of blood T cell repertoires in COVID-19. The table came from immunoSEQ multiplex PCR; TCRdb's copy has only in-frame clones and leaves some out. The sample consists of over 300,000 clones, approximately 84% of them appearing once. Sequencing was done on a sample of PBMCs or T cells enriched from blood (not recorded which). The receptors originated from a woman aged 18-35 years who had recovered from COVID-19.

This chain uses TRBV5-1 with TRBJ2-7; a possible D gene is TRBD2 (5 bases). Trimming took 1 base from V and 3 from J, leaving 14 bases between them. The germline V gene encodes CDR1 SGHRS and CDR2 YFSETQ. The CDR3 sequence is 15 residues long. The CDR3 bases are TGCGCCAGCAGCTTGAGTTCATTCGGGATCTACGAGCAGTACTTC. Protein sequence: CASSLSSFGIYEQYF.

The chain combines TRBV5-1 with TRBJ2-3; 9 bases align to TRBD1. Looked up from germline, CDR1 is SGHRS and CDR2 is YFSETQ. After removal of 2 bases from V and 1 base from J, the junction contained 5 bases not matched to a gene. The CDR3 extends over 16 amino acids. The CDR3 coding sequence is TGCGCCAGCAGCTTTACAGGGGGCTCCCGCACAGATACGCAGTATTTT. It is translated as CASSFTGGSRTDTQYF.

The chain employs TRBV6-5 and TRBJ1-2; D unclear. Trimming took off 5 bases at V and 5 bases at J, with 9 bases between the two ends. Germline CDR1 and CDR2: MNHEY and SVGAGI. There are 12 residues in the CDR3. The CDR3 nucleotides read TGTGCCAGCAGTCCGGGAGGATATGGCTACACCTTC. It encodes CASSPGGYGYTF.

V is TRBV19 and J is TRBJ1-1; 7 positions match TRBD1. The CDR3 length is 15 residues. Germline V CDR1 and CDR2: LNHDA, SQIVND (reference sequence). Germline trimming cut 11 bases from V and 0 bases from J; bases unmatched to any gene: 12. Here the CDR3 DNA reads TGTGCCGTTTCCGGGACAGAGGCGGTGAACACTGAAGCTTTCTTT. This gives the protein CAVSGTEAVNTEAFF.

CDR3 nucleotide sequence: TGTGCCAGCAGCTTAGCATCTCTAGCGGGGGGGCAAGAGACCCAGTACTTC. This translates into CASSLASLAGGQETQYF. The chain joins TRBV13 to TRBJ2-5, with 12 nucleotides matching TRBD2. There are 17 residues in the CDR3. From germline, CDR1 is PRHDT and CDR2 FYEKMQ (reference sequence). The trim removed 1 base at V and 2 bases at J, leaving 5 bases unmatched.

The genes are TRBV7-9 and TRBJ2-7; TRBD1 matches at 8 bases. Trimming cost V 5 bases and J 5 bases; bases outside gene matches: 8. Per germline, CDR1 SEHNR and CDR2 FQNEAQ (reference sequence). This CDR3 spans 14 amino acids. The CDR3 DNA follows: TGTGCCAGCAGCCCGACAGGGGTCGACAACGAGCAGTACTTC. Protein: CASSPTGVDNEQYF.

Regarding this clone: This specimen includes other DNA sequences encoding the same CDR3. The DNA of the CDR3 is TGTGCCAGCTCTTCCGGGACAGGGAATGAAAAACTGTTTTTT. Translation: CASSSGTGNEKLFF. J is TRBJ1-4 and V is TRBV18; 9 nucleotides line up with TRBD1. V was pared by 6 bases and J by 5 bases, with 4 bases of the junction left unmatched. CDR3 length: 14 residues. CDR1 KGHSH and CDR2 LQKENI come from the germline V gene. Supplemented by reference TRBV18 and TRBJ1-4, the full variable domain reads NAGVMQNPRHLVRRRGQEARLRCSPMKGHSHVYWYRQLPEEGLKFMVYLQKENIIDESGMPKERFSAEFPKEGPSILRIQQVVRGDSAAYFCASSSGTGNEKLFFGSGTQLSVL.

The chain uses TRBV2 and TRBJ2-2, with D unresolved. The length of the CDR3 is 14 residues. Trimming shortened V by 3 bases and J by 7 bases, and 12 bases separated the two germline ends. Germline CDR1 and CDR2: SNHLY and FYNNEI. CDR3 sequence (DNA): TGTGCCAGCAGTGATTTCTCACGGTACGGGGAGCTGTTTTTT. Amino acid sequence: CASSDFSRYGELFF.

The V and J genes are TRBV5-6 and TRBJ2-5, with D perhaps matching TRBD2 (6 bases). Trimming cost V 7 bases and J 5 bases, with 15 bases left between them. Germline-derived CDR1 and CDR2 are SGHDT and YYEEEE. The CDR3 extends over 13 amino acids. CDR3 sequence reads: CASGGRGWETQYF. Written as DNA, the CDR3 is TGTGCCAGCGGTGGGCGGGGCTGGGAGACCCAGTACTTC. The whole variable domain, filled in from reference TRBV5-6 and TRBJ2-5, reads DAGVTQSPTHLIKTRGQQVTLRCSPKSGHDTVSWYQQALGQGPQFIFQYYEEEERQRGNFPDRFSGHQFPNYSSELNVNALLLGDSALYLCASGGRGWETQYFGPGTRLLVL.

The chain recombines TRBV6-5 with TRBJ2-1; 8 positions agree with TRBD2. The CDR3 has 13 residues. In germline, CDR1 is MNHEY, CDR2 SVGAGI. V shed 2 bases, J shed 7 bases, and the junction held 1 base outside the gene matches. The chain's CDR3 is CASSYSGSNEQFF. The DNA for the CDR3 is TGTGCCAGCAGTTACAGCGGGAGTAATGAGCAGTTCTTC.

This clone was seen just once. The chain employs TRBV28 and TRBJ2-7; maybe TRBD2 (5 bases). Trimming stripped 3 bases from V and 2 bases from J, with 11 bases between. Germline V gene data show CDR1 as MDHEN and CDR2 as SYDVKM. The CDR3 spans 14 residues. The DNA for the CDR3 is TGTGCCAGCAGTTTTACCCCCGGGGCCTACGAGCAGTACTTC. This translates into CASSFTPGAYEQYF.

The chain uses TRBV11-2 and TRBJ2-7; 13 bases match TRBD2. This CDR3 has 19 amino acids. V shed 5 bases and J 0 bases; nucleotides not matched to a gene: 13. Germline V lookup: CDR1 SGHAT, CDR2 FQNNGV. The CDR3 bases are TGTGCCAGCAGCAAGGGACTAGCGGGGAGCTTCCATCGCTCCTACGAGCAGTACTTC. This sequence encodes CASSKGLAGSFHRSYEQYF. Using reference TRBV11-2 and TRBJ2-7 for the parts outside the CDR3, the full variable domain is EAGVAQSPRYKIIEKRQSVAFWCNPISGHATLYWYQQILGQGPKLLIQFQNNGVVDDSQLPKDRFSAERLKGVDSTLKIQPAKLEDSAVYLCASSKGLAGSFHRSYEQYFGPGTRLTVT.

Regarding this clone: Distinct nucleotide sequences in the sample also encode this CDR3. CDR3 nucleotides: TGTGCCAGCTCACCAGGGACAGGGGTCGAAAAACTGTTTTTT. It codes for CASSPGTGVEKLFF. The J gene is TRBJ1-4, the V gene TRBV18; 10 bases agree with TRBD1. V trimming: 2 bases; J trimming: 8 bases; junction bases outside the gene matches: 2. CDR1 and CDR2 from the germline V gene are KGHSH and LQKENI. This CDR3 comprises 14 residues.

The chain couples TRBV18 to TRBJ2-5; D perhaps matches TRBD2 (6 bases). The CDR3 runs to 16 residues. Deletions cut 3 bases from V and 4 bases from J, with 18 bases between. The germline V gene encodes CDR1 KGHSH and CDR2 LQKENI. Written as DNA, the CDR3 is TGTGCCAGCTCACCGCAGATGTTGCGGGGAGGAGAGACCCAGTACTTC. It codes for CASSPQMLRGGETQYF.

This clone appeared once. The chain is built from TRBV6-5 and TRBJ1-4; D uncertain. Germline lookup yields CDR1 MNHEY and CDR2 SVGAGI. Trimming removed 6 bases at V and 7 bases at J, with 6 bases between. The CDR3 spans 11 residues. The CDR3 loop is CASSFGEKLFF. Written as DNA, the CDR3 is TGTGCCAGCAGCTTCGGTGAAAAACTGTTTTTT.

The gene calls are TRBV7-9 and TRBJ1-1; D possibly corresponds to TRBD1 (6 bases). Germline CDR1 SEHNR, CDR2 FQNEAQ (reference sequence). The CDR3 has 12 residues. The V end was cut by 1 base, the J end by 8 bases, with 8 bases between. CDR3 coding DNA: TGTGCCAGCAGCTTAGACAGGGCCGAAGCTTTCTTT. Its translation is CASSLDRAEAFF.

This chain joins TRBV28 and TRBJ1-1; TRBD1 might be the D (5 bases). Germline V gene lookup returns CDR1 MDHEN and CDR2 SYDVKM. Trimming stripped 2 bases from V and 5 bases from J, with 12 bases between. The CDR3 covers 14 residues. The CDR3 DNA is TGTGCCAGCAGTTTAATACCCTACAGGACTGAAGCTTTCTTT. As protein: CASSLIPYRTEAFF.

The chain combines TRBV11-2 with TRBJ1-1, with D maybe TRBD1 (5 bases). Germline values: CDR1 SGHAT, CDR2 FQNNGV. The CDR3 loop spans 13 amino acids. The V end was cut by 5 bases, the J end by 4 bases, with 11 bases between. The CDR3 DNA follows: TGTGCCAGCAGCCCCGGACAAATCACTGAAGCTTTCTTT. Its translation: CASSPGQITEAFF. Full variable domain (missing parts from reference TRBV11-2 and TRBJ1-1): EAGVAQSPRYKIIEKRQSVAFWCNPISGHATLYWYQQILGQGPKLLIQFQNNGVVDDSQLPKDRFSAERLKGVDSTLKIQPAKLEDSAVYLCASSPGQITEAFFGQGTRLTVV.

This chain links TRBV6-5 with TRBJ2-3; no reliable D call. CDR3 length equals 16 residues. Trimming shortened V by 2 bases and J by 0 bases, and 12 bases separated the two germline ends. The germline V gene encodes CDR1 MNHEY and CDR2 SVGAGI. CDR3: CASSYLTLSSTDTQYF. CDR3 sequence (DNA): TGTGCCAGCAGTTACCTAACACTATCTAGCACAGATACGCAGTATTTT.

The chain uses TRBV6-1 and TRBJ2-2, with D maybe TRBD2 (5 bases). This CDR3 has 14 amino acids. Germline CDR1 and CDR2: MNHNS and SASEGT. V dropped 2 bases and J dropped 6 bases, with 10 bases sitting between them. This CDR3 reads CASSESLGAGELFF. The DNA for the CDR3 is TGTGCCAGCAGTGAATCTCTCGGGGCCGGGGAGCTGTTTTTT.

This chain connects TRBV6-2 or TRBV6-3 to TRBJ1-1; 7 positions match TRBD1. J was trimmed by 10 bases and V by 5 bases; bases with no gene match: 13. CDR1 is MNHEY and CDR2 is SVGEGT in the germline V gene. This CDR3 comprises 14 residues. In DNA, the CDR3 is TGTGCCAGCAGTGATACAGGGGACGGGAGAGGAGCTTTCTTT. This sequence encodes CASSDTGDGRGAFF.

This rearrangement joins TRBV4-2 to TRBJ2-7; the D is unclear. There are 16 residues in the CDR3. V was trimmed by 0 bases and J by 1 base, leaving 13 bases between them. Germline assignment: CDR1 LGHNA and CDR2 YNFKEQ. CDR3: CASSQDQAVPSYEQYF. CDR3 DNA: TGTGCCAGCAGCCAAGATCAGGCAGTCCCGTCCTACGAGCAGTACTTC.

The chain uses TRBV7-8 and TRBJ2-7; 11 bases are shared with TRBD1. J was trimmed by 3 bases and V by 4 bases; bases with no gene match: 5. Germline lookup yields CDR1 SGHVS and CDR2 FQNEAQ. The CDR3 has 15 residues. The CDR3 DNA sequence: TGTGCCAGCAGCTCCACCGGGACAGGGGGCTACGAGCAGTACTTC. Translation: CASSSTGTGGYEQYF.